The T cell receptor (beta chain) described here comes from a study of beta chain features in type 1 diabetes. Study-wide results and limits: Shorter TCRB CDR3s, moderately but significantly so, marked every one of the four CD4+ subsets in Type 1 diabetes patients. TCRB rearrangement may or may not be influenced by HLA type; here this remained unresolved.

The authors reverse transcribed all of the isolated RNA, so sequencing captured expressed TCRB transcripts. TCRdb's copy holds only in-frame clones and misses some; the assay was immunoSEQ multiplex PCR. The profile shows a few hundred thousand clones, 8.5% to 10% of them singletons. Looked up from germline, CDR1 is SGHAT and CDR2 is FQNNGV. The CDR3 spans 15 residues. Trimming removed 5 bases at V and 3 bases at J, with 13 bases between. This clone was seen only a few times. Its target is not known. This sequence joins TRBV11-2 and TRBJ2-2; tentative D call: TRBD2 (6 bases). The clonotype comes from a man aged 25 to 40 with type 1 diabetes. Material: central memory CD4+ T cells from blood. This chain's CDR3 is CASSPPGGHTGELFF. CDR3 in DNA: TGTGCCAGCAGCCCTCCCGGGGGACACACCGGGGAGCTGTTTTTT.